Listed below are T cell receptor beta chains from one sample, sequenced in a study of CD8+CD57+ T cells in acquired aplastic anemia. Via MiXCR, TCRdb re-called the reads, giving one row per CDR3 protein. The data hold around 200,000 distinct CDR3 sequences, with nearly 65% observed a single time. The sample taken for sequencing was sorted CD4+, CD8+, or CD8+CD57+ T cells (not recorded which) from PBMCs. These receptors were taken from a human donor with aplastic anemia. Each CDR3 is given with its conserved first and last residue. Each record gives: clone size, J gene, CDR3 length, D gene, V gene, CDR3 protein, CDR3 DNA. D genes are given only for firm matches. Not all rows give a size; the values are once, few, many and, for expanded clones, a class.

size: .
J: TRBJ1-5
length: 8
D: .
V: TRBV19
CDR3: CASDPQGF
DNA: TGTGCCAGTGATCCCCAGGGTTTT

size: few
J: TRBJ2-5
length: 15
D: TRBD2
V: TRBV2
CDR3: CASSEAGVYQETQYF
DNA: TGTGCCAGCAGTGAGGCGGGGGTGTACCAAGAGACCCAGTACTTC

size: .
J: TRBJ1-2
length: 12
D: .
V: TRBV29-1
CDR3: CSVEGGDSGNTF
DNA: TGCAGCGTTGAAGGCGGGGACTCTGGAAACACCTTC

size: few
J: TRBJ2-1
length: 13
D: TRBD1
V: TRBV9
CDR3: CATSRQGYNEQFF
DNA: TGTGCCACCAGCCGACAGGGGTACAATGAGCAGTTCTTC

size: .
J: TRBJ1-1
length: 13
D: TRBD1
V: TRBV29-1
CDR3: CSVAGQGAGEAFF
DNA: TGCAGCGTTGCGGGACAGGGGGCAGGTGAAGCTTTCTTT

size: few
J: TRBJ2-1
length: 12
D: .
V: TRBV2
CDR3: CATSMEGSEQFF
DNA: TGTGCCACCTCGATGGAGGGAAGTGAGCAGTTCTTC

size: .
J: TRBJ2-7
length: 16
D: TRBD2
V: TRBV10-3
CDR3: CAISGGREGRPLEQYF
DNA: TGTGCCATCAGTGGGGGTCGGGAGGGACGACCTCTCGAGCAGTACTTC

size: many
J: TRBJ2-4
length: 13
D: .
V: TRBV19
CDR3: CASGVGTKNIQYF
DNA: TGTGCCAGTGGTGTGGGTACCAAAAACATTCAGTACTTC

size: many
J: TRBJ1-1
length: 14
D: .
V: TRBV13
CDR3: CASSLEGGFAEAFF
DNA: TGTGCCAGCAGCTTAGAGGGGGGGTTCGCTGAAGCTTTCTTT

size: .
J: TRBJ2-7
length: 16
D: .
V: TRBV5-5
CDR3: CASSLGAGGNSYEQYF
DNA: TGTGCCAGCAGCTTGGGCGCAGGGGGGAACTCCTACGAGCAGTACTTC

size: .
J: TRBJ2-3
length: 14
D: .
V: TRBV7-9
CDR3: CASSFSTSTDTQYF
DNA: TGTGCCAGCAGCTTCAGCACTAGCACAGATACGCAGTATTTT

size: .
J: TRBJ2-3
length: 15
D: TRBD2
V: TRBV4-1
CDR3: CASGLAGGQGDTQYF
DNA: TGCGCCAGCGGTTTAGCGGGGGGGCAAGGAGATACGCAGTATTTT

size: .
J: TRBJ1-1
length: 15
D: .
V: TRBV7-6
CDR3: CASSLVAQGGTEAFF
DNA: TGTGCCAGCAGCTTAGTTGCTCAGGGAGGCACTGAAGCTTTCTTT

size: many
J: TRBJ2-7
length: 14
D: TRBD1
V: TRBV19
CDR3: CASSLARGPYEQYF
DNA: TGTGCCAGTAGTCTCGCCAGGGGGCCCTACGAGCAGTACTTC

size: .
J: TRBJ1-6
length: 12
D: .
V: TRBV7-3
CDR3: CASSKDNSPLHF
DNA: TGTGCCAGCAGCAAAGATAATTCACCCCTCCACTTT

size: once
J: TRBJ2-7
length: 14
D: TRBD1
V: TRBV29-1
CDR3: CSVALGTGNYEQYF
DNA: TGCAGCGTTGCTCTAGGGACAGGGAACTACGAGCAGTACTTC

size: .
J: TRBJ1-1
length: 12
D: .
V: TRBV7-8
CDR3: CASSFPTAEAFF
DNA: TGTGCCAGCAGCTTTCCGACGGCCGAGGCTTTCTTT

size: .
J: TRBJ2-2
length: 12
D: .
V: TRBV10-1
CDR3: CASGTLTGELFF
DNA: TGCGCCAGCGGGACACTCACCGGGGAGCTGTTTTTT

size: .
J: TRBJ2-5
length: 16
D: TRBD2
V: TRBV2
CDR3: CASRKGLAGEQETQYF
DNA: TGTGCCAGCAGGAAGGGACTAGCGGGAGAGCAAGAGACCCAGTACTTC

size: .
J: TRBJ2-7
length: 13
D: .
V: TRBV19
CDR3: CAGSIDRTYEQYF
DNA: TGTGCCGGCAGTATAGACAGGACATACGAGCAGTACTTC

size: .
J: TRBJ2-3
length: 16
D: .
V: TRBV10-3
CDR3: CASSLVRDTSTDTQYF
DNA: TGTGCCAGCAGCTTGGTTCGGGACACAAGCACAGATACGCAGTATTTT

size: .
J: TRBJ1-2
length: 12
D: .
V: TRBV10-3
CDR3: CAISEDTAGYTF
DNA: TGTGCCATCAGTGAGGATACCGCAGGCTACACCTTC

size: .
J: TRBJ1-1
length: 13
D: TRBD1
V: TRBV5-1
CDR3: CASSLNRGSEAFF
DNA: TGCGCCAGCAGCTTGAACAGGGGTTCTGAAGCTTTCTTT